This T cell receptor beta chain appears in the sequencing data of a study of T cell responses to AZD1222 COVID-19 vaccine. General study points: Nearly half of spike-specific TCRs reportedly target variant regions that are unmutated in the B.1.351 and B.1.1.7 variants.

This clone was seen once. Its antigen is unknown. Assay used: immunoSEQ multiplex PCR; TCRdb lists only in-frame clones, some missing. The sample shows some 130,000 clones, over 80% of them seen only once. The V end lost 6 bases, the J end lost 0 bases, and 9 bases lay between the germline ends. Germline V gene sequence: CDR1 MDHEN, CDR2 SYDVKM. The CDR3 has 14 amino acids. Sequencing used peripheral blood, obtained 28 days after the second AZD1222 dose. The rearrangement uses TRBV28 and TRBJ1-3, with D possibly TRBD1 on 5 matching bases. The sequence was obtained from an adult who received the AZD1222 COVID-19 vaccine. CDR3 in amino acids: CASRWGLSGNTIYF. Written as DNA, the CDR3 is TGTGCCAGCAGGTGGGGACTCTCTGGAAACACCATATATTTT. The complete variable domain, with remaining parts taken from reference TRBV28 and TRBJ1-3, reads DVKVTQSSRYLVKRTGEKVFLECVQDMDHENMFWYRQDPGLGLRLIYFSYDVKMKEKGDIPEGYSVSREKKERFSLILESASTNQTSMYLCASRWGLSGNTIYFGEGSWLTVV.